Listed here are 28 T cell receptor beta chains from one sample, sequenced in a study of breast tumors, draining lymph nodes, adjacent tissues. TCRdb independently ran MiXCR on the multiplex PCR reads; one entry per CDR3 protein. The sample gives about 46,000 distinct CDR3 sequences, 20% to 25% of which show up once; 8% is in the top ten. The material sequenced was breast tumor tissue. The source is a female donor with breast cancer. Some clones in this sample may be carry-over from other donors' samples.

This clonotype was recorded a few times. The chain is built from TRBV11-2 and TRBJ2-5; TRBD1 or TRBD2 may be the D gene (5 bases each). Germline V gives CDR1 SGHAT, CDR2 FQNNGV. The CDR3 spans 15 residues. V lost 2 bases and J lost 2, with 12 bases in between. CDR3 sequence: CASSLTGTGQETQYF. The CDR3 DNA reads TGTGCCAGCAGCTTAACCGGGACGGGACAAGAGACCCAGTACTTC.

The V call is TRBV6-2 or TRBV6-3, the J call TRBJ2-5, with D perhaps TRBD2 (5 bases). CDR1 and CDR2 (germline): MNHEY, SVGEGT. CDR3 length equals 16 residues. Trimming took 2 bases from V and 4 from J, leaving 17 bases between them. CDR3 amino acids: CASSYVEGSELETQYF. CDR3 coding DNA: TGTGCCAGCAGTTACGTCGAGGGTAGCGAACTAGAGACCCAGTACTTC.

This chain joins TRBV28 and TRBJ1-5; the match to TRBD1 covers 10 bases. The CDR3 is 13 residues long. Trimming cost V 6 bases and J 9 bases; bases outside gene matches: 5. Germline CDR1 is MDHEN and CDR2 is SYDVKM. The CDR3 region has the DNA TGTGCCAGCAGCCTGACAGGGGGCCGGCCCCAGCATTTT. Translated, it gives CASSLTGGRPQHF.

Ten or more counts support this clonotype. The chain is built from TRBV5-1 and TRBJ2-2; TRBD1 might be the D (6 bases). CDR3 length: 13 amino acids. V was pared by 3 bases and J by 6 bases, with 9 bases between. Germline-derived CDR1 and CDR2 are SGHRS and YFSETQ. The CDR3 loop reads CASSYGQPGELFF. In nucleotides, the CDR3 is TGCGCCAGCAGCTATGGACAGCCCGGGGAGCTGTTTTTT.

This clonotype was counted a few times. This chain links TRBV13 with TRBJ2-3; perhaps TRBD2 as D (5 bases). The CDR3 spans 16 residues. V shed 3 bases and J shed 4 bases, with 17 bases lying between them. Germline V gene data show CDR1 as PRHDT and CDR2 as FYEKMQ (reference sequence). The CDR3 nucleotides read TGTGCCAGCAGCTTCCGCGGCGGGTTAACCTCAGATACGCAGTATTTT. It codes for CASSFRGGLTSDTQYF.

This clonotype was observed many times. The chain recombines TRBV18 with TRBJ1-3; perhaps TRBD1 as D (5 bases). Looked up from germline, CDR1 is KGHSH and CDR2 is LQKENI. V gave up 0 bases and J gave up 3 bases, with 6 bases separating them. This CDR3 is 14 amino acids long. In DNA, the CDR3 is TGTGCCAGCTCACCACCACAGGATGGAAACACCATATATTTT. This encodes CASSPPQDGNTIYF.

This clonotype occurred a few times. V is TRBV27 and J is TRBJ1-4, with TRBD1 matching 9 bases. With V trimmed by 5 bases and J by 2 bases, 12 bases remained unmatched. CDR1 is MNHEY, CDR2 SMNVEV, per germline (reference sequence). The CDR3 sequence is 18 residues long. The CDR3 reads CASSPGQGTWSTNEKLFF. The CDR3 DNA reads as TGTGCCAGCAGTCCGGGACAGGGTACTTGGTCGACTAATGAAAAACTGTTTTTT.

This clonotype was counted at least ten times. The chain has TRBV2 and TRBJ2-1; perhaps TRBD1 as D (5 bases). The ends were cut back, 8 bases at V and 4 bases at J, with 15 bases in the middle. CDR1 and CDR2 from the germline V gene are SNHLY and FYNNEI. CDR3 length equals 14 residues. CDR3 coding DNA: TGTGCCAGCCGCGACAGATCAATGTACAATGAGCAGTTCTTC. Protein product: CASRDRSMYNEQFF.

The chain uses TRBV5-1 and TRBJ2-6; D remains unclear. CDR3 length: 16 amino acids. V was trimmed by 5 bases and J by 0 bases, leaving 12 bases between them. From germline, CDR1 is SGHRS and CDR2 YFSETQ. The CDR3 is CASRSGLGSGANVLTF. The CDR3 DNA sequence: TGCGCCAGCAGGAGTGGGTTGGGCTCTGGGGCCAACGTCCTGACTTTC.

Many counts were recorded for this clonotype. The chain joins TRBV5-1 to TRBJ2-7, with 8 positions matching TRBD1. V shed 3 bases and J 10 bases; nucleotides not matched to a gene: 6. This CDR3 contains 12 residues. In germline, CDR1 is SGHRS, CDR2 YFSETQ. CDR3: CASSSGQENQYF. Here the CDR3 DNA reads TGCGCCAGCAGCTCGGGACAGGAGAACCAGTACTTC.

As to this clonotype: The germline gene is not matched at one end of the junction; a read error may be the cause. CDR3 sequence reads: CASSIWDTGELFF. DNA of the CDR3: TGTGCCAGTAGTATTTGGGACACCGGGGAGCTGTTTTTC. The chain links TRBV19 to TRBJ2-2; D may be TRBD1 (6 bases). Germline loops: CDR1 LNHDA, CDR2 SQIVND (reference sequence). The CDR3 contains 13 residues. The full variable domain, with the rest looked up from reference TRBV19 and TRBJ2-2, is DGGITQSPKYLFRKEGQNVTLSCEQNLNHDAMYWYRQDPGQGLRLIYYSQIVNDFQKGDIAEGYSVSREKKESFPLTVTSAQKNPTAFYLCASSIWDTGELFFGEGSRLTVL.

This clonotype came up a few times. The CDR3 DNA reads TGTGCCAGCAGTGACTCCGGACTAGCGGGGTTGGATACGCAGTATTTT. The encoded protein is CASSDSGLAGLDTQYF. This sequence joins TRBV25-1 and TRBJ2-3; 12 positions agree with TRBD2. The CDR3 spans 16 residues. With 3 bases clipped from V and 6 bases from J, the junction kept 7 bases outside the gene matches. Germline CDR1 reads MGHDK; CDR2 reads SYGVNS.

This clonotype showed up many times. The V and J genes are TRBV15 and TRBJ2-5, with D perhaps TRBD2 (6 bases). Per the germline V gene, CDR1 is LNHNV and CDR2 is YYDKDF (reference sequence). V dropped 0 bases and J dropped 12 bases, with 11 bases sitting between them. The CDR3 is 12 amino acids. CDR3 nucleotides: TGTGCCACCAGCAGAGAGGCGGGGCTCAAGTACTTC. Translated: CATSREAGLKYF. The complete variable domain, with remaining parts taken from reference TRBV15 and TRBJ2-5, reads DAMVIQNPRYQVTQFGKPVTLSCSQTLNHNVMYWYQQKSSQAPKLLFHYYDKDFNNEADTPDNFQSRRPNTSFCFLDIRSPGLGDTAMYLCATSREAGLKYFGPGTRLLVL.

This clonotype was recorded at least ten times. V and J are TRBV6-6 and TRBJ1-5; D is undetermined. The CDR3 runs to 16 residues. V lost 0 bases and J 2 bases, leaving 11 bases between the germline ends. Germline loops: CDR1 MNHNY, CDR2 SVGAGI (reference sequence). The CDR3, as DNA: TGTGCCAGCAGTTACTCGACGAGGGCTGGCAATCAGCCCCAGCATTTT. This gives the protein CASSYSTRAGNQPQHF.

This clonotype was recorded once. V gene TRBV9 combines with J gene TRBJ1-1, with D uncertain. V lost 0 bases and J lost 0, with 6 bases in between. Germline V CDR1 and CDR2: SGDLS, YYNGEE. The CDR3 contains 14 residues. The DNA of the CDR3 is TGTGCCAGCAGCGTAGCTACCTTGAACACTGAAGCTTTCTTT. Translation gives CASSVATLNTEAFF.

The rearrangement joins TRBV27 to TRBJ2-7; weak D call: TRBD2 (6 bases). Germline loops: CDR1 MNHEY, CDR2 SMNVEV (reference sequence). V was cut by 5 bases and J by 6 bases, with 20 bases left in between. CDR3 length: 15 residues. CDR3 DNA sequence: TGTGCCAGCAGTCCCCAGTTGGGCGGGGCAGGCGAGCAGTACTTC. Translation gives CASSPQLGGAGEQYF.

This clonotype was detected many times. Written as DNA, the CDR3 is TGTGCCAGCAGCTCCAATACGGGCTACGAGCAGTACTTC. This sequence encodes CASSSNTGYEQYF. The chain has TRBV7-2 and TRBJ2-7, with unresolved D. V lost 4 bases and J lost 3, with 10 bases in between. Germline-derived CDR1 and CDR2 are SGHTA and FQGNSA. The CDR3 is 13 amino acids. Based on the CDR3 plus reference TRBV7-2 and TRBJ2-7, the full variable domain is GAGVSQSPSNKVTEKGKDVELRCDPISGHTALYWYRQSLGQGLEFLIYFQGNSAPDKSGLPSDRFSAERTGGSVSTLTIQRTQQEDSAVYLCASSSNTGYEQYFGPGTRLTVT.

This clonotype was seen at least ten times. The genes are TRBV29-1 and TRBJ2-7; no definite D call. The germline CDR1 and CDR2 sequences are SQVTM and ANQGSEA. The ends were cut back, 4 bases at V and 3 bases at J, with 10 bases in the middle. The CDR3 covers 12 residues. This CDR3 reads CSVGPLGYEQYF. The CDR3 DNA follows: TGCAGCGTTGGACCTCTCGGCTACGAGCAGTACTTC.

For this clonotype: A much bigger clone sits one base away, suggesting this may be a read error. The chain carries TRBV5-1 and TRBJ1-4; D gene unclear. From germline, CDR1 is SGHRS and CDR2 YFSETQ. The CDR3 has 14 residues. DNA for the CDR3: TGCGCCAGCAGCTCGTTAGGTACGGGTGAAAAACTGCTTTTT. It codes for CASSSLGTGEKLLF.

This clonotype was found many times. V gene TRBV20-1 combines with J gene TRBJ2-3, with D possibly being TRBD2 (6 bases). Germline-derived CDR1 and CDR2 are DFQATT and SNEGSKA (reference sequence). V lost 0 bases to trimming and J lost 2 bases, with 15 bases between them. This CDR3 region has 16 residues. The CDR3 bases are TGCAGTGCTAGAGAAAGGAGGGGAAGACACACAGATACGCAGTATTTT. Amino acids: CSARERRGRHTDTQYF.

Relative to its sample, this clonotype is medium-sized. CDR3 in amino acids: CASSAGEGLAGDEQYF. For the CDR3, the DNA is TGTGCCAGCAGCGCGGGGGAGGGGCTAGCGGGAGACGAGCAGTACTTC. The V call is TRBV9, the J call TRBJ2-7, with TRBD2 identical over 10 bases. The CDR3 covers 16 residues. CDR1 is SGDLS, CDR2 YYNGEE, per germline. The V gene end was trimmed by 3 bases and the J gene end by 5 bases; junction bases not matched to a gene: 11.

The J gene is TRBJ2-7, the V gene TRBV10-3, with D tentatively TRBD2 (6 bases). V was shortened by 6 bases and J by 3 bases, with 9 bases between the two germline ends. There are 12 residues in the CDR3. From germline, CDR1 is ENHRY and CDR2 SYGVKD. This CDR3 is CAIRGDFYEQYF. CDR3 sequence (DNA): TGTGCCATCAGAGGGGACTTCTACGAGCAGTACTTC.

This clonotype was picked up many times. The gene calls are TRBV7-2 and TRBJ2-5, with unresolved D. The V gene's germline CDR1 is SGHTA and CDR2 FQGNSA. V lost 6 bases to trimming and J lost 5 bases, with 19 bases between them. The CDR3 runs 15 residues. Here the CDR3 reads CASSSDRTTGETQYF. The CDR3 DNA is TGTGCCAGCAGTTCGGATAGGACGACGGGCGAGACCCAGTACTTC. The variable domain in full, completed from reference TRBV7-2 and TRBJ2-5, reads GAGVSQSPSNKVTEKGKDVELRCDPISGHTALYWYRQSLGQGLEFLIYFQGNSAPDKSGLPSDRFSAERTGGSVSTLTIQRTQQEDSAVYLCASSSDRTTGETQYFGPGTRLLVL.

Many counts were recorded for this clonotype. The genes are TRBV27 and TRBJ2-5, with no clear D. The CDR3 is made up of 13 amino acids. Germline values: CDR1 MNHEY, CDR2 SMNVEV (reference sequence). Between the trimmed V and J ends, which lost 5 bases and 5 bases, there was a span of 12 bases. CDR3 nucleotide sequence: TGTGCCAGCAGTCCCCTATCGCGGGAGACCCAGTACTTC. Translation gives CASSPLSRETQYF.

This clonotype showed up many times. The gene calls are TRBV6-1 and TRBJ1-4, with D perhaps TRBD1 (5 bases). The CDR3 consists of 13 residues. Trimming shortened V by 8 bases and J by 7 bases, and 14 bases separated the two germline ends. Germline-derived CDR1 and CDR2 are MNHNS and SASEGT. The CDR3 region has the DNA TGTGCCAGCGGGGGGGTGTTTCGTGAAAAACTGTTTTTT. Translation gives CASGGVFREKLFF.

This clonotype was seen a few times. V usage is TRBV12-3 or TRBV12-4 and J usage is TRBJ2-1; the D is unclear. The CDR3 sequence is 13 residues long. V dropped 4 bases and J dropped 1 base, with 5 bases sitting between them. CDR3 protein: CASSSESYNEQFF. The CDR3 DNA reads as TGTGCCAGCAGTTCAGAATCCTACAATGAGCAGTTCTTC.

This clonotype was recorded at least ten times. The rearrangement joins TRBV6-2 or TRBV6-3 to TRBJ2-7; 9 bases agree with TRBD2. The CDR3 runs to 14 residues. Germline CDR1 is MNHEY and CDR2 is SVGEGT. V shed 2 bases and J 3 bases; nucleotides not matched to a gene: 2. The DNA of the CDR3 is TGTGCCAGCAGTTACGCGGGGGGGGACTACGAGCAGTACTTC. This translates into CASSYAGGDYEQYF.

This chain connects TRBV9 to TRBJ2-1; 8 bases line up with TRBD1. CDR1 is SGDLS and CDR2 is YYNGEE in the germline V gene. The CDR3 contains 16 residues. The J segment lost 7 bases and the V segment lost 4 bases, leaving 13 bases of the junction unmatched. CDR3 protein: CASSTRTGLTTNEQFF. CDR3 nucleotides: TGTGCCAGCAGCACCCGGACAGGGCTCACAACTAATGAGCAGTTCTTC.